Each of the 22 T cell receptor beta chains below was sequenced from the same sample in a study of Ad26.COV2.S vaccination and SARS-CoV-2 variants. This table comes from immunoSEQ multiplex PCR, and its TCRdb copy is limited to in-frame clones, with some not included. The sample records more than 300,000 clones, 85% being singletons. Documented treatment: around 19 received Ad26.COV2.S at low or high dose, single or two shots; roughly 5 received placebo; per-sample allocation not given. It was on day 63 after the first vaccine or placebo injection that samples were taken. This sample comprised peripheral blood, obtained in a trial of Ad26.COV2.S vaccine versus placebo. These receptors all come from a person between 18 and 60 years old who received the Ad26.COV2.S COVID-19 vaccine or a placebo.

As for this clone: Other DNA sequences of this sample code for an identical CDR3. V gene TRBV19 combines with J gene TRBJ1-5; 7 nucleotides line up with TRBD1. The CDR3 length is 14 residues. J was trimmed by 3 bases and V by 7 bases; bases with no gene match: 6. Germline V lookup: CDR1 LNHDA, CDR2 SQIVND (reference sequence). CDR3 residues: CASTPTGLNQPQHF. The CDR3 DNA sequence: TGTGCCAGTACTCCGACAGGGCTCAATCAGCCCCAGCATTTT.

V usage is TRBV11-3 and J usage is TRBJ2-3, with 10 bases lining up with TRBD2. CDR3 length: 14 residues. Germline V gene data show CDR1 as SGHNT and CDR2 as YENEEA. V lost 5 bases, J lost 8 bases, and 7 bases stayed unmatched. The CDR3 reads CASSPSGGAVTQYF. The CDR3 DNA reads as TGTGCCAGCAGCCCCAGCGGGGGGGCCGTTACGCAGTATTTT.

This chain joins TRBV4-2 and TRBJ1-6, with a possible D match to TRBD1 (6 bases). With 0 bases removed from V and 10 bases from J, the gap between germline ends came to 16 bases. This CDR3 contains 16 residues. From germline, CDR1 is LGHNA and CDR2 YNFKEQ. In DNA, the CDR3 is TGTGCCAGCAGCCAAGATGGGGGGGCCGTCAGGTCACCCCTCCACTTT. Encoded protein: CASSQDGGAVRSPLHF.

The chain has TRBV27 and TRBJ2-7; possibly TRBD2 for D (6 bases). The CDR3 extends over 14 amino acids. In germline, CDR1 is MNHEY, CDR2 SMNVEV (reference sequence). Trimming removed 5 bases from V and 4 bases from J, with 15 bases in between. CDR3 sequence reads: CASSRDFLQYEQYF. DNA of the CDR3: TGTGCCAGCAGTCGGGACTTTCTCCAGTACGAGCAGTACTTC.

The chain is built from TRBV7-9 and TRBJ2-5, with D tentatively TRBD1 or TRBD2 (5 bases each). Trimming took 2 bases from V and 2 from J, leaving 15 bases between them. The CDR3 consists of 16 residues. Per the germline V gene, CDR1 is SEHNR and CDR2 is FQNEAQ (reference sequence). The CDR3 protein is CASSLWGIGQQETQYF. The CDR3 DNA is TGTGCCAGCAGCTTATGGGGGATAGGCCAACAAGAGACCCAGTACTTC.

The sample holds one count of this clone. The chain combines TRBV7-3 with TRBJ2-5; 10 positions match TRBD1. This CDR3 contains 14 residues. From germline, CDR1 is SGHTA and CDR2 FQGTGA. After removal of 5 bases from V and 5 bases from J, the junction contained 5 bases not matched to a gene. CDR3 bases: TGTGCCAGCAGCCGGACAGGGGGTCTGGAGACCCAGTACTTC. This translates into CASSRTGGLETQYF.

The chain combines TRBV18 with TRBJ1-2; D ambiguous. V was pared by 1 base and J by 6 bases, with 15 bases between. The CDR3 spans 15 residues. From germline, CDR1 is KGHSH and CDR2 LQKENI. CDR3 DNA: TGTGCCAGCTCACCACAGGCCCTCGTAAACGATGGCTACACCTTC. Its protein product is CASSPQALVNDGYTF. Full variable domain (outside the CDR3, taken from reference TRBV18 and TRBJ1-2): NAGVMQNPRHLVRRRGQEARLRCSPMKGHSHVYWYRQLPEEGLKFMVYLQKENIIDESGMPKERFSAEFPKEGPSILRIQQVVRGDSAAYFCASSPQALVNDGYTFGSGTRLTVV.

This clone occurred once. This rearrangement joins TRBV7-3 to TRBJ2-2, with D tentatively TRBD1 or TRBD2 (6 bases each). V was pared by 2 bases and J by 7 bases, with 17 bases between. The germline gives CDR1 SGHTA, CDR2 FQGTGA. This CDR3 has 16 amino acids. DNA of the CDR3: TGTGCCAGCAGCTTAGACTCCGGGGGCCTGGGCGGGGAGCTGTTTTTT. Encoded protein: CASSLDSGGLGGELFF. The whole variable domain, filled in from reference TRBV7-3 and TRBJ2-2, reads GAGVSQTPSNKVTEKGKYVELRCDPISGHTALYWYRQSLGQGPEFLIYFQGTGAADDSGLPNDRFFAVRPEGSVSTLKIQRTERGDSAVYLCASSLDSGGLGGELFFGEGSRLTVL.

This sequence joins TRBV7-9 and TRBJ2-3; 9 bases are shared with TRBD2. CDR3 length: 17 amino acids. Unmatched junction bases numbered 7, after V lost 2 bases and J lost 1 base. Per germline, CDR1 SEHNR and CDR2 FQNEAQ (reference sequence). The DNA for the CDR3 is TGTGCCAGCAGCTTAAAGGGGAGCGGGGGGCGCACAGATACGCAGTATTTT. As protein: CASSLKGSGGRTDTQYF.

In this sample, this clone turned up once. The rearrangement links TRBV15 to TRBJ2-2; 12 bases fit TRBD2. Germline assignment: CDR1 LNHNV and CDR2 YYDKDF (reference sequence). The CDR3 is 16 amino acids. J lost 6 bases, V lost 2 bases, and 4 bases had no gene match. CDR3 region: CATSRSGLAGPGELFF. Written as DNA, the CDR3 is TGTGCCACCAGCAGATCGGGACTAGCGGGTCCCGGGGAGCTGTTTTTT.

This rearrangement joins TRBV11-2 to TRBJ2-5, with D uncertain. Looked up from germline, CDR1 is SGHAT and CDR2 is FQNNGV. V lost 4 bases and J 1 base, leaving 10 bases between the germline ends. CDR3 length equals 14 residues. The CDR3 DNA sequence: TGTGCCAGCAGCTCAAACCGGGTCCAAGAGACCCAGTACTTC. It is translated as CASSSNRVQETQYF.

The chain employs TRBV5-1 and TRBJ2-2; weak D call: TRBD2 (5 bases). The germline gives CDR1 SGHRS, CDR2 YFSETQ. This CDR3 spans 15 amino acids. Trimming took 2 bases from V and 3 from J, leaving 11 bases between them. The CDR3 DNA is TGCGCCAGCAGCTTCGTTATGGGAGACACCGGGGAGCTGTTTTTT. Amino acids: CASSFVMGDTGELFF.

The rearrangement links TRBV2 to TRBJ1-5, with D unclear. V shed 1 base and J shed 10 bases, with 14 bases lying between them. In germline, CDR1 is SNHLY, CDR2 FYNNEI. The CDR3 is 14 amino acids. The CDR3 loop reads CASSEELGLIPQHF. For the CDR3, the DNA is TGTGCCAGCAGTGAAGAGCTAGGGTTAATACCCCAGCATTTT.

This chain uses TRBV5-6 with TRBJ1-5; 7 nucleotides agree with TRBD1. CDR3 length: 15 amino acids. The V and J ends lost 7 bases and 1 base, in that order; junction bases with no gene match: 8. Germline-derived CDR1 and CDR2 are SGHDT and YYEEEE. The CDR3 protein is CASCAGGSSNQPQHF. In DNA form, the CDR3 reads TGTGCCAGCTGTGCAGGGGGGTCCAGCAATCAGCCCCAGCATTTT.

This clone was seen repeatedly, ten times or more. This sequence joins TRBV2 and TRBJ1-4; the match to TRBD1 covers 8 bases. Trimming at V came to 7 bases and at J to 8 bases, leaving 3 bases not matched to a gene. CDR1 and CDR2 from the germline V gene are SNHLY and FYNNEI. This CDR3 contains 12 residues. The CDR3 nucleotides are TGTGCCAGCATAGGGACAGGCGAAAAACTGTTTTTT. Translated: CASIGTGEKLFF.

This chain joins TRBV12-3 or TRBV12-4 and TRBJ1-2; TRBD1 matches at 10 bases. With 6 bases clipped from V and 6 bases from J, the junction kept 4 bases outside the gene matches. The CDR3 covers 13 residues. CDR3 region: CASSTGQGNGYTF. The CDR3 DNA is TGTGCCAGCAGCACGGGACAGGGGAATGGCTACACCTTC.

This CDR3 reads CASSLSPPAAGGGEQYF. In DNA, the CDR3 is TGTGCCAGCAGCTTATCTCCGCCGGCGGCAGGGGGCGGCGAGCAGTACTTC. The chain uses TRBV7-3 and TRBJ2-7; 8 bases are a match to TRBD1. From germline, CDR1 is SGHTA and CDR2 FQGTGA. V dropped 2 bases and J dropped 6; count of bases not matched to a gene: 15. The CDR3 spans 17 residues.

V usage is TRBV11-2 and J usage is TRBJ1-5; D perhaps matches TRBD1 (5 bases). CDR1 SGHAT and CDR2 FQNNGV come from the germline V gene. The V end lost 1 base, the J end lost 5 bases, and 6 bases lay between the germline ends. The CDR3 contains 13 residues. The CDR3 DNA sequence: TGTGCCAGCAGCTTAGTCAGGGATCAGCCCCAGCATTTT. It encodes CASSLVRDQPQHF.

The CDR3 protein is CASSLTVGAAEGDYGYTF. The CDR3, as DNA: TGTGCCAGCAGCCTCACGGTGGGGGCAGCTGAAGGAGACTATGGCTACACCTTC. The chain joins TRBV5-6 to TRBJ1-2; TRBD1 might be the D (6 bases). The ends were cut back, 4 bases at V and 3 bases at J, with 25 bases in the middle. Germline assignment: CDR1 SGHDT and CDR2 YYEEEE. The CDR3 totals 18 residues.

This sequence joins TRBV19 and TRBJ2-3, with 14 bases matching TRBD2. V was clipped by 7 bases and J by 8 bases; unmatched bases: 11. The CDR3 sequence is 16 residues long. Germline CDR1 reads LNHDA; CDR2 reads SQIVND (reference sequence). The CDR3 is CASTPSGLAGAGTQYF. The CDR3 DNA follows: TGTGCCAGTACTCCCTCGGGACTAGCGGGGGCTGGTACGCAGTATTTT.

The gene calls are TRBV19 and TRBJ1-5; 10 bases map to TRBD1. Germline V gene lookup returns CDR1 LNHDA and CDR2 SQIVND (reference sequence). The V and J ends lost 6 bases and 3 bases, in that order; junction bases with no gene match: 8. This CDR3 has 16 amino acids. The CDR3 DNA follows: TGTGCCAGTAGGTTGGACAGGGGGTTACCCAATCAGCCCCAGCATTTT. Translated: CASRLDRGLPNQPQHF. Drawing the rest from reference TRBV19 and TRBJ1-5, the complete variable domain is DGGITQSPKYLFRKEGQNVTLSCEQNLNHDAMYWYRQDPGQGLRLIYYSQIVNDFQKGDIAEGYSVSREKKESFPLTVTSAQKNPTAFYLCASRLDRGLPNQPQHFGDGTRLSIL.

The chain couples TRBV7-8 to TRBJ2-3, with D hard to call. From germline, CDR1 is SGHVS and CDR2 FQNEAQ. The CDR3 contains 20 residues. Trimming stripped 0 bases from V and 3 bases from J, with 25 bases between. CDR3 amino acids: CASSLATWGYLPGQTDTQYF. In DNA, the CDR3 is TGTGCCAGCAGCTTAGCAACATGGGGTTACCTCCCGGGCCAAACAGATACGCAGTATTTT. The full variable domain, with the rest looked up from reference TRBV7-8 and TRBJ2-3, is GAGVSQSPRYKVAKRGQDVALRCDPISGHVSLFWYQQALGQGPEFLTYFQNEAQLDKSGLPSDRFFAERPEGSVSTLKIQRTQQEDSAVYLCASSLATWGYLPGQTDTQYFGPGTRLTVL.